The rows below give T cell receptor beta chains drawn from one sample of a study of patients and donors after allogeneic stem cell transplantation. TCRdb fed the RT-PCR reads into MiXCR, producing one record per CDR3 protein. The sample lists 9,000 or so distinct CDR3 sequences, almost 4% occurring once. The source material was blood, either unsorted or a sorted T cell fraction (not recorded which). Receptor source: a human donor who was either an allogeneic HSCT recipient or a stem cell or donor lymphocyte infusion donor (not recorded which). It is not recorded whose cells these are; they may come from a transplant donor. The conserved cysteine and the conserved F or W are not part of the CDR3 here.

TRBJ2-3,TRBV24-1,ATSDDTDTQY
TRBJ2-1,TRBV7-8,ASSFLAVLRNEQF
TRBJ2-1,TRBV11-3,ASSSLASNEQF
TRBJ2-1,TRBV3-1,ASSQLVQVNEQF
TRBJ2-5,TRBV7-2,ASSSGLAGETQY
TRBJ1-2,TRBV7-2,ASSLTIGGAGGYT
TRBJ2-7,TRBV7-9,ASSDTGTGTYEQY
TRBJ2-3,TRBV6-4,ASSSGPLDTQY
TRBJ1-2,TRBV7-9,ASKQQRGYT
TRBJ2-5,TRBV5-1,ASSSSGSETQY
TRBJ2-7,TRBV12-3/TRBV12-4,ASSSTLAGVEQY
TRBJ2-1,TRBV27,ASSKRTSGTRTPYNEQF
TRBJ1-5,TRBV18,ASSPFRVDQPQH
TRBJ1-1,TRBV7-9,ASSLGFGTEAF
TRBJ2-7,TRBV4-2,ASSHGQVPYEQY
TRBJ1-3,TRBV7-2,ASSLAKFSGNTIY
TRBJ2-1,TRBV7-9,ASSWGTTLSNEQF
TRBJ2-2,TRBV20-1,SASGRTHTGELF
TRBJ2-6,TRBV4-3,ASSQDQGSRSGANVLT
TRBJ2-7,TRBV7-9,ASSFSPGEQY
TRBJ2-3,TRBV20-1,SARGTLGVGDTQY
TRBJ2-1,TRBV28,ASSSTVPNEQF
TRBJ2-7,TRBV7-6,ASSPRTSAYEQY
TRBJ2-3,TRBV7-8,ASSTQPVGSTDTQY